The 32 T cell receptor beta chains in this list originate from one sample, sequenced in a study of identical twins. TCRdb called the 5' RACE reads again in MiXCR, with one record for every CDR3 protein. The table lists 200,000 to 250,000 distinct CDR3 sequences, around 6.5% of them singletons. The same sample was also used in a study of T cells expressing NK-cell markers.

Sample: CD8+ T cells sorted from blood. All receptors come from a woman younger than 30 in good health.

This clonotype was observed a handful of times. This chain connects TRBV2 to TRBJ2-6; D ambiguous. The V end was cut by 7 bases, the J end by 0 bases, with 4 bases between. The germline gives CDR1 SNHLY, CDR2 FYNNEI. The CDR3 spans 13 residues. CDR3 DNA sequence: TGTGCCAGCATAGGCTCTGGGGCCAACGTCCTGACTTTC. Translated: CASIGSGANVLTF.

The chain uses TRBV20-1 and TRBJ1-1, with 8 bases fitting TRBD1. Germline CDR1 is DFQATT and CDR2 is SNEGSKA (reference sequence). Trimming cost V 6 bases and J 5 bases; bases outside gene matches: 8. This CDR3 is 13 amino acids long. CDR3 residues: CSAPGQGETEAFF. In DNA form, the CDR3 reads TGCAGTGCGCCCGGACAGGGAGAAACTGAAGCTTTCTTT.

This clonotype has more than one count but fewer than ten. V gene TRBV11-3 combines with J gene TRBJ2-5; D is undetermined. This CDR3 is built from 13 residues. Germline V gene sequence: CDR1 SGHNT, CDR2 YENEEA. Trimming shortened V by 8 bases and J by 5 bases, and 15 bases separated the two germline ends. CDR3 protein: CASRIARMETQYF. CDR3 nucleotide sequence: TGTGCCAGCCGAATCGCCCGGATGGAGACCCAGTACTTC.

J is TRBJ1-5 and V is TRBV20-1; a weak D match, TRBD1 (5 bases). V lost 0 bases and J 7 bases, leaving 7 bases between the germline ends. Germline V CDR1 and CDR2: DFQATT, SNEGSKA (reference sequence). This CDR3 has 12 amino acids. The CDR3 region has the DNA TGCAGTGCTAGAGAGCGGGGCCAGCCCCAGCATTTT. Translating gives CSARERGQPQHF.

This clonotype has only a few counts. CDR3 amino acids: CASSLSETMNTEAFF. The DNA for the CDR3 is TGTGCCAGCAGTTTATCAGAAACCATGAACACTGAAGCTTTCTTT. The chain recombines TRBV6-5 with TRBJ1-1; the D is unclear. Germline V gene data show CDR1 as MNHEY and CDR2 as SVGAGI. V was shortened by 4 bases and J by 0 bases, with 12 bases between the two germline ends. The CDR3 extends over 15 amino acids.

This chain links TRBV24-1 with TRBJ2-1; D is unclear. CDR3 size: 13 residues. Germline V CDR1 and CDR2: KGHDR, SFDVKD. V lost 5 bases and J lost 3, with 7 bases in between. The DNA of the CDR3 is TGTGCCACCAGTGTCGGTGGCTACAATGAGCAGTTCTTC. Translating gives CATSVGGYNEQFF.

This clonotype was seen more than once but under ten times. The J gene is TRBJ2-7, the V gene TRBV7-9; either TRBD1 or TRBD2 may supply D (5 bases each). The V end lost 5 bases, the J end lost 2 bases, and 19 bases lay between the germline ends. CDR1 is SEHNR, CDR2 FQNEAQ, per germline (reference sequence). The CDR3 sequence is 16 residues long. CDR3 protein: CASSGPPGTATYEQYF. DNA of the CDR3: TGTGCCAGCAGCGGACCTCCCGGGACCGCAACCTACGAGCAGTACTTC.

This clonotype was found a few times. The rearrangement joins TRBV7-3 to TRBJ2-3; D is undetermined. Germline V gene sequence: CDR1 SGHTA, CDR2 FQGTGA. CDR3 length: 14 amino acids. V lost 4 bases and J lost 2, with 10 bases in between. CDR3 coding DNA: TGTGCCAGCAGCTCCCTTGGAGACACAGATACGCAGTATTTT. Its translation is CASSSLGDTDTQYF.

This clonotype turned up a few times. The chain employs TRBV9 and TRBJ2-1, with D possibly being TRBD2 (7 bases). V lost 2 bases and J 8 bases, leaving 8 bases between the germline ends. The CDR3 contains 12 residues. Germline V lookup: CDR1 SGDLS, CDR2 YYNGEE. Here the CDR3 DNA reads TGTGCCAGCAGCGTGGGGGGGCATGAGCAGTTCTTC. It is translated as CASSVGGHEQFF.

This clonotype was seen many times. The chain carries TRBV7-9 and TRBJ2-1; D remains ambiguous. The ends were cut back, 4 bases at V and 0 bases at J, with 13 bases in the middle. This CDR3 has 16 amino acids. The germline V gene encodes CDR1 SEHNR and CDR2 FQNEAQ (reference sequence). CDR3 coding DNA: TGTGCCAGCAGCTCGACGATCCTGAGCTCCTACAATGAGCAGTTCTTC. It specifies CASSSTILSSYNEQFF.

This clonotype was detected many times. The chain is built from TRBV4-3 and TRBJ2-5, with D perhaps TRBD2 (5 bases). Germline values: CDR1 LGHNA, CDR2 YSLEER. The ends were cut back, 1 base at V and 0 bases at J, with 12 bases in the middle. CDR3 length: 16 amino acids. The CDR3 spells CASSQGASRYQETQYF. The CDR3 DNA sequence: TGCGCCAGCAGCCAAGGGGCTAGCCGATACCAAGAGACCCAGTACTTC.

The table lists this clonotype with a few counts. The chain employs TRBV9 and TRBJ2-7; maybe TRBD1 (6 bases). The CDR3 is 15 residues long. Germline assignment: CDR1 SGDLS and CDR2 YYNGEE. Trimming cost V 0 bases and J 6 bases, with 16 bases left between them. Here the CDR3 DNA reads TGTGCCAGCAGCGTAGCAGGACAGCTGACGGGCGAGCAGTACTTC. Protein product: CASSVAGQLTGEQYF.

This clonotype appeared many times. The gene calls are TRBV7-9 and TRBJ1-2, with no clear D. Germline V lookup: CDR1 SEHNR, CDR2 FQNEAQ (reference sequence). This CDR3 is built from 13 residues. Trimming took off 0 bases at V and 6 bases at J, with 8 bases between the two ends. CDR3 residues: CASSLATGNGYTF. The CDR3 DNA is TGTGCCAGCAGCTTAGCAACGGGGAATGGCTACACCTTC.

The sample holds one count of this clonotype. V and J are TRBV2 and TRBJ1-3; a possible D gene is TRBD1 (5 bases). Germline CDR1 SNHLY, CDR2 FYNNEI. The germline V and J ends were trimmed by 0 bases and 2 bases, with 11 bases remaining between them. The CDR3 is 16 amino acids. The CDR3: CASSEAGGRTGNTIYF. The CDR3, as DNA: TGTGCCAGCAGTGAAGCGGGGGGGAGGACTGGAAACACCATATATTTT. Based on the CDR3 plus reference TRBV2 and TRBJ1-3, the full variable domain is EPEVTQTPSHQVTQMGQEVILRCVPISNHLYFYWYRQILGQKVEFLVSFYNNEISEKSEIFDDQFSVERPDGSNFTLKIRSTKLEDSAMYFCASSEAGGRTGNTIYFGEGSWLTVV.

This clonotype showed up many times. The rearrangement joins TRBV7-9 to TRBJ2-7, with 8 nucleotides matching TRBD2. The CDR3 is 15 amino acids. V shed 5 bases and J 5 bases; nucleotides not matched to a gene: 11. Germline CDR1 reads SEHNR; CDR2 reads FQNEAQ (reference sequence). DNA for the CDR3: TGTGCCAGCAGCCTCTCCGAAGCGGGAGACAACGAGCAGTACTTC. It translates to CASSLSEAGDNEQYF.

This clonotype turned up a few times. The chain employs TRBV3-1 and TRBJ2-7; no definite D call. This CDR3 region has 14 residues. V shed 1 base and J shed 0 bases, with 7 bases lying between them. Germline V gives CDR1 LGHDT, CDR2 YNNKEL (reference sequence). This chain's CDR3 is CASSQGIPSYEQYF. CDR3 nucleotide sequence: TGTGCCAGCAGCCAAGGGATACCCTCCTACGAGCAGTACTTC.

In this sample, this clonotype turned up a few times. The chain carries TRBV27 and TRBJ2-7; D is undetermined. This CDR3 region has 12 residues. Germline V gene data show CDR1 as MNHEY and CDR2 as SMNVEV (reference sequence). Trimming cost V 9 bases and J 6 bases, with 15 bases left between them. The CDR3 nucleotides are TGTGCCAGGCTAACTTCCCCCCCCGAGCAGTACTTC. It codes for CARLTSPPEQYF.

CDR3 amino acids: CASSGGPGARSDTQYF. DNA of the CDR3: TGTGCCAGCAGCGGGGGGCCGGGGGCCCGATCCGATACGCAGTATTTT. The rearrangement links TRBV9 to TRBJ2-3, with D perhaps matching TRBD1 or TRBD2 (6 bases each). CDR3 length equals 16 residues. Germline-derived CDR1 and CDR2 are SGDLS and YYNGEE. Trimming took 3 bases from V and 6 from J, leaving 20 bases between them.

This clonotype was picked up a small number of times. The V and J genes are TRBV7-9 and TRBJ1-4; D remains unclear. Per the germline V gene, CDR1 is SEHNR and CDR2 is FQNEAQ (reference sequence). With 3 bases removed from V and 4 bases from J, the gap between germline ends came to 9 bases. The CDR3 contains 14 residues. This CDR3 is CASSLAGGNEKLFF. Here the CDR3 DNA reads TGTGCCAGCAGCTTGGCAGGAGGTAATGAAAAACTGTTTTTT.

This clonotype was recorded at least ten times. This chain connects TRBV29-1 to TRBJ2-1; tentative D call: TRBD2 (6 bases). V lost 7 bases, J lost 0 bases, and 16 bases lay in between. Germline V gene lookup returns CDR1 SQVTM and CDR2 ANQGSEA. This CDR3 has 15 amino acids. The CDR3: CSAPSGAGSYNEQFF. CDR3 coding DNA: TGCAGCGCTCCCTCCGGAGCGGGCTCCTACAATGAGCAGTTCTTC.

This rearrangement joins TRBV12-5 to TRBJ2-7, with D perhaps TRBD1 (6 bases). V lost 7 bases, J lost 0 bases, and 28 bases lay in between. This CDR3 spans 19 amino acids. Germline V gene sequence: CDR1 LGHNT, CDR2 FRNRAP. The CDR3 sequence is CASANPGADPGLNSYEQYF. DNA for the CDR3: TGTGCTAGTGCCAACCCAGGGGCAGACCCTGGATTGAACTCCTACGAGCAGTACTTC.

This clonotype was picked up many times. The genes are TRBV21-1 and TRBJ1-1. TRBV21-1 is labeled a pseudogene. This CDR3 is built from 14 residues. CDR3 sequence (DNA): TGTGCCAGCAGGTCCGGACTAGGAGGTACTGAAGCTTTCTTT. Translation: CASRSGLGGTEAFF.

The V and J genes are TRBV7-8 and TRBJ2-1, with 13 bases that match TRBD2. Losses at the gene ends were 5 bases for V and 6 bases for J; bases not matched to a gene: 4. This CDR3 is built from 15 residues. Germline loops: CDR1 SGHVS, CDR2 FQNEAQ. The CDR3 here is CASSARLAGGNEQFF. CDR3 bases: TGTGCCAGCAGCGCAAGACTAGCGGGAGGCAATGAGCAGTTCTTC.

The V gene is TRBV6-2 or TRBV6-3, the J gene TRBJ1-1; D gene ambiguous. Germline V lookup: CDR1 MNHEY, CDR2 SVGEGT. This CDR3 comprises 12 residues. V was clipped by 8 bases and J by 6 bases, with 13 bases between them. The CDR3 sequence: CASSHTFPEAFF. The CDR3 DNA is TGTGCCAGCTCCCATACCTTTCCTGAAGCTTTCTTT.

By share, this clonotype counts as medium-sized. This chain connects TRBV12-3 or TRBV12-4 to TRBJ2-1; TRBD2 might be the D (6 bases). CDR3 length: 11 amino acids. Trimming took off 6 bases at V and 8 bases at J, with 8 bases between the two ends. The CDR3 protein is CASRRDYEQFF. For the CDR3, the DNA is TGTGCCAGCAGAAGGGACTATGAGCAGTTCTTC.

This clonotype was observed a few times. CDR3 DNA: TGTGCCAGCAGCGGTCCCCCTGAAGCTTTCTTT. Translation: CASSGPPEAFF. The chain joins TRBV12-3 or TRBV12-4 to TRBJ1-1, with D unresolved. The CDR3 spans 11 residues. Trimming removed 6 bases from V and 6 bases from J, with 8 bases in between.

This clonotype was recorded many times. For the CDR3, the DNA is TGTGCCAGCAGCTACTTTGAGGGCAGGGAGCAGTACTTC. This gives the protein CASSYFEGREQYF. The chain carries TRBV7-2 and TRBJ2-7, with D tentatively TRBD2 (5 bases). V was clipped by 4 bases and J by 7 bases, with 14 bases between them. The CDR3 is 13 residues long. Germline CDR1 is SGHTA and CDR2 is FQGNSA.

This clonotype was picked up a small number of times. J is TRBJ2-3 and V is TRBV5-1; TRBD2 matches at 9 bases. The CDR3 consists of 15 residues. Germline CDR1 SGHRS, CDR2 YFSETQ. Unmatched junction bases numbered 6, after V lost 5 bases and J lost 2 bases. CDR3 sequence (DNA): TGCGCCAGCAGTTATGGACTAGCGAACACAGATACGCAGTATTTT. It is translated as CASSYGLANTDTQYF.

The chain links TRBV9 to TRBJ2-4; D gene uncertain. V gave up 1 base and J gave up 0 bases, with 14 bases separating them. The CDR3 covers 17 residues. Germline V CDR1 and CDR2: SGDLS, YYNGEE. The CDR3 sequence is CASSVPESRGAKNIQYF. The CDR3 nucleotides read TGTGCCAGCAGCGTACCAGAATCCCGCGGAGCCAAAAACATTCAGTACTTC.

V is TRBV11-2 and J is TRBJ2-3; D is unresolved. Germline V CDR1 and CDR2: SGHAT, FQNNGV. V lost 3 bases, J lost 2 bases, and 9 bases lay in between. The CDR3 loop spans 14 amino acids. The CDR3 spells CASSFGGTTDTQYF. For the CDR3, the DNA is TGTGCCAGCAGCTTCGGCGGAACCACAGATACGCAGTATTTT.

This clonotype was seen more than once but under ten times. The chain combines TRBV12-3 or TRBV12-4 with TRBJ2-1; D is undetermined. The V end was cut by 7 bases, the J end by 2 bases, with 9 bases between. The CDR3 sequence is 13 residues long. The CDR3 region is CASNQGPYNEQFF. CDR3 in DNA: TGTGCCAGCAACCAAGGACCCTACAATGAGCAGTTCTTC.

A few counts support this clonotype. This chain links TRBV29-1 with TRBJ2-7; 11 bases map to TRBD1. The CDR3 consists of 14 residues. CDR1 is SQVTM and CDR2 is ANQGSEA in the germline V gene. Trimming cost V 1 base and J 6 bases; bases outside gene matches: 5. The chain's CDR3 is CSVEVGTGGGEQYF. DNA of the CDR3: TGCAGCGTTGAAGTCGGGACAGGGGGGGGCGAGCAGTACTTC.